The 23 T cell receptor beta chains below come from one sample, sequenced in a study of shared clonotypes between healthy human individuals (TCRdb year 2020). Receptors were amplified or captured by the immunoSEQ multiplex PCR assay. What TCRdb holds here is the immuneACCESS table cut down to in-frame rearrangements. Part of the clones is not present; checked against another copy, under half of the missing clones reflect an unresolved V gene, and the others are unexplained. A total of 2 million to 2.5 million clones appear in this sample, roughly 93% of them only once. Around 0.37% of the sample is in the top ten clones. Sequencing used naive CD4+ T cells from PBMCs. The sample's cell subset or site label, in plain terms: CD45RA+ positively selected. Every receptor here comes from a man between 18 and 29 years old in good health. Some clones in this sample may be carry-over from other donors' samples.

The V and J genes are TRBV28 and TRBJ2-1, with TRBD1 as a possible D gene (5 bases). The germline V gene encodes CDR1 MDHEN and CDR2 SYDVKM. The CDR3 runs 14 residues. V lost 6 bases to trimming and J lost 9 bases, with 18 bases between them. DNA of the CDR3: TGTGCCAGCAGCAGACCCAGGGATAGGTCTGAGCAGTTCTTC. Encoded protein: CASSRPRDRSEQFF. Variable domain in full (rest from reference TRBV28 and TRBJ2-1): DVKVTQSSRYLVKRTGEKVFLECVQDMDHENMFWYRQDPGLGLRLIYFSYDVKMKEKGDIPEGYSVSREKKERFSLILESASTNQTSMYLCASSRPRDRSEQFFGPGTRLTVL.

This rearrangement joins TRBV9 to TRBJ2-5; TRBD2 matches 9 bases. In germline, CDR1 is SGDLS, CDR2 YYNGEE. The V gene end was trimmed by 1 base and the J gene end by 4 bases; junction bases not matched to a gene: 11. This CDR3 has 17 residues. CDR3 coding DNA: TGTGCCAGCAGCGTAACCCCTAGCGGGGTTCAAGGAGAGACCCAGTACTTC. This gives the protein CASSVTPSGVQGETQYF.

In the case of this clone: Other DNA sequences in this specimen translate into the identical CDR3. The chain has TRBV28 and TRBJ1-2; D gene uncertain. V was shortened by 4 bases and J by 7 bases, with 10 bases between the two germline ends. The CDR3 loop spans 12 amino acids. Germline CDR1 is MDHEN and CDR2 is SYDVKM. The DNA for the CDR3 is TGTGCCAGCAGTTCCCCCGGTGGTGGCTACACCTTC. Residues: CASSSPGGGYTF.

V usage is TRBV11-2 and J usage is TRBJ2-5; D call uncertain. Per the germline V gene, CDR1 is SGHAT and CDR2 is FQNNGV. The length of the CDR3 is 12 residues. Trimming left V 0 bases short and J 5 bases short, with 4 bases between. The CDR3 loop reads CASSLDHETQYF. The CDR3 DNA is TGTGCCAGCAGCTTAGATCACGAGACCCAGTACTTC.

This clone was counted a single time. The J gene is TRBJ2-1, the V gene TRBV5-5; 10 bases match TRBD1. The CDR3 spans 15 residues. Looked up from germline, CDR1 is SGHKS and CDR2 is YYEKEE (reference sequence). V lost 4 bases and J lost 8; bases outside the gene matches: 9. CDR3 in amino acids: CASSAFGTGVYEQFF. DNA for the CDR3: TGTGCCAGCAGCGCATTTGGGACAGGGGTTTATGAGCAGTTCTTC.

The chain links TRBV7-3 to TRBJ2-3; the D gene is possibly TRBD1 (6 bases). The CDR3 covers 15 residues. Germline lookup yields CDR1 SGHTA and CDR2 FQGTGA. The V and J ends lost 1 base and 2 bases respectively, with 10 bases between them. Written as DNA, the CDR3 is TGTGCCAGCAGCTTAAGGGGGCAAATCACAGATACGCAGTATTTT. Amino acids: CASSLRGQITDTQYF. The entire variable domain, with the rest obtained from reference TRBV7-3 and TRBJ2-3, is as follows: GAGVSQTPSNKVTEKGKYVELRCDPISGHTALYWYRQSLGQGPEFLIYFQGTGAADDSGLPNDRFFAVRPEGSVSTLKIQRTERGDSAVYLCASSLRGQITDTQYFGPGTRLTVL.

This chain connects TRBV28 to TRBJ2-7, with D maybe TRBD2 (5 bases). From germline, CDR1 is MDHEN and CDR2 SYDVKM. This CDR3 is 14 amino acids long. V shed 3 bases and J shed 1 base, with 10 bases lying between them. DNA for the CDR3: TGTGCCAGCAGTTTCCTGGGAGCGTCCTACGAGCAGTACTTC. Amino acid sequence: CASSFLGASYEQYF.

This clone appeared a single time. V and J are TRBV15 and TRBJ2-1; D is undetermined. This CDR3 comprises 15 residues. Germline V gene lookup returns CDR1 LNHNV and CDR2 YYDKDF (reference sequence). Trimming removed 5 bases at V and 8 bases at J, with 19 bases between. CDR3 sequence (DNA): TGTGCCACCAGCCTGGAAAATGGTAGGCGGCATGAGCAGTTCTTC. Amino acids: CATSLENGRRHEQFF. Filled out from reference TRBV15 and TRBJ2-1, the complete variable domain reads DAMVIQNPRYQVTQFGKPVTLSCSQTLNHNVMYWYQQKSSQAPKLLFHYYDKDFNNEADTPDNFQSRRPNTSFCFLDIRSPGLGDTAMYLCATSLENGRRHEQFFGPGTRLTVL.

This clone was recorded only once. The rearrangement uses TRBV2 and TRBJ2-5; the D is unclear. The J call is doubtful: the DNA matches TRBJ2-7 better. This CDR3 is 14 amino acids long. Germline CDR1 is SNHLY and CDR2 is FYNNEI. The CDR3: CASSESASSYEQYF. The CDR3 bases are TGTGCCAGCAGTGAATCGGCTAGCTCCTACGAGCAGTACTTC.

Turning to this clone: The sample contains more than one DNA sequence encoding this CDR3. V and J are TRBV5-1 and TRBJ2-5; 13 bases agree with TRBD2. Germline-derived CDR1 and CDR2 are SGHRS and YFSETQ. The CDR3 consists of 15 residues. V gave up 4 bases and J gave up 5 bases; unmatched junction bases: 5. The CDR3 region is CASSGTSGRVETQYF. DNA of the CDR3: TGCGCCAGCAGCGGTACTAGCGGGAGGGTTGAGACCCAGTACTTC.

V gene TRBV28 combines with J gene TRBJ2-2; D ambiguous. This CDR3 has 15 residues. The germline V gene has CDR1 MDHEN and CDR2 SYDVKM. V dropped 5 bases and J dropped 0 bases, with 10 bases sitting between them. In DNA, the CDR3 is TGTGCCAGCAGTCGACTTTTCCCGAACACCGGGGAGCTGTTTTTT. This gives the protein CASSRLFPNTGELFF.

The J gene is TRBJ2-1, the V gene TRBV4-2; D not certain. Per germline, CDR1 LGHNA and CDR2 YNFKEQ. CDR3 length equals 12 residues. Trimming took 2 bases from V and 10 from J, leaving 9 bases between them. In nucleotides, the CDR3 is TGTGCCAGCAGCCAACTAGGCTGGGAGCAGTTCTTC. Translation gives CASSQLGWEQFF.

J is TRBJ2-5 and V is TRBV28; D is unclear. This CDR3 spans 14 amino acids. Trimming removed 3 bases at V and 7 bases at J, with 15 bases between. CDR1 is MDHEN and CDR2 is SYDVKM in the germline V gene. CDR3 sequence: CASSFSVPMGTQYF. The CDR3 DNA is TGTGCCAGCAGTTTCTCTGTTCCCATGGGGACCCAGTACTTC.

The chain recombines TRBV18 with TRBJ1-4; D is unresolved. The CDR3 is 12 residues long. V was trimmed by 4 bases and J by 5 bases, leaving 5 bases between them. Germline-derived CDR1 and CDR2 are KGHSH and LQKENI. The CDR3, as DNA: TGTGCCAGCTCACTCCGGAATGAAAAACTGTTTTTT. It codes for CASSLRNEKLFF. Full variable domain (outside the CDR3, taken from reference TRBV18 and TRBJ1-4): NAGVMQNPRHLVRRRGQEARLRCSPMKGHSHVYWYRQLPEEGLKFMVYLQKENIIDESGMPKERFSAEFPKEGPSILRIQQVVRGDSAAYFCASSLRNEKLFFGSGTQLSVL.

This chain uses TRBV7-9 with TRBJ2-1; D is perhaps TRBD2 (6 bases). The CDR3 runs to 13 residues. Between the trimmed V and J ends, which lost 1 base and 9 bases, there was a span of 10 bases. Germline CDR1 reads SEHNR; CDR2 reads FQNEAQ (reference sequence). The CDR3 DNA reads TGTGCCAGCAGCTTAGGGGAGGCACTTGAGCAGTTCTTC. Protein product: CASSLGEALEQFF.

This chain connects TRBV7-9 to TRBJ2-7, with 7 bases matching TRBD2. The CDR3 extends over 13 amino acids. CDR1 is SEHNR and CDR2 is FQNEAQ in the germline V gene (reference sequence). The junction had 3 bases not matched to a gene; V was cut back by 5 bases and J by 2 bases. The CDR3 region has the DNA TGTGCCAGCAGCCCGAGCGGGGCCTACGAGCAGTACTTC. Protein sequence: CASSPSGAYEQYF. The whole variable domain, remainder taken from reference TRBV7-9 and TRBJ2-7, is DTGVSQNPRHKITKRGQNVTFRCDPISEHNRLYWYRQTLGQGPEFLTYFQNEAQLEKSRLLSDRFSAERPKGSFSTLEIQRTEQGDSAMYLCASSPSGAYEQYFGPGTRLTVT.

The V call is TRBV7-6, the J call TRBJ2-3, with TRBD2 matching 7 bases. The CDR3 is 17 amino acids. In germline, CDR1 is SGHVS, CDR2 FNYEAQ. Trimming at V came to 4 bases and at J to 6 bases, leaving 16 bases not matched to a gene. DNA for the CDR3: TGTGCCAGCAGCTCCCCCTGGGTCGCGGGAGACCGGGATACGCAGTATTTT. Protein sequence: CASSSPWVAGDRDTQYF. Complete variable domain (other parts from reference TRBV7-6 and TRBJ2-3): GAGVSQSPRYKVTKRGQDVALRCDPISGHVSLYWYRQALGQGPEFLTYFNYEAQQDKSGLPNDRFSAERPEGSISTLTIQRTEQRDSAMYRCASSSPWVAGDRDTQYFGPGTRLTVL.

The J gene is TRBJ2-1, the V gene TRBV9; no definite D call. Trimming took off 0 bases at V and 6 bases at J, with 13 bases between the two ends. CDR1 and CDR2 (germline): SGDLS, YYNGEE. This CDR3 is built from 15 residues. The CDR3 region is CASSVGYTWGNEQFF. Here the CDR3 DNA reads TGTGCCAGCAGCGTAGGCTATACCTGGGGCAATGAGCAGTTCTTC.

Turning to this clone: Distinct nucleotide sequences in the sample also encode this CDR3. The rearrangement links TRBV30 to TRBJ2-7; D might be TRBD1 (7 bases). The CDR3 sequence is 19 residues long. Trimming removed 3 bases from V and 2 bases from J, with 29 bases in between. The germline CDR1 and CDR2 sequences are GTSNPN and SVGIG (reference sequence). CDR3 region: CAWRKEQGGEVWWAYEQYF. The CDR3 DNA follows: TGTGCCTGGAGGAAAGAGCAGGGGGGTGAGGTCTGGTGGGCCTACGAGCAGTACTTC.

J is TRBJ2-6 and V is TRBV5-1; D unclear. Germline V CDR1 and CDR2: SGHRS, YFSETQ. Trimming took 3 bases from V and 0 from J, leaving 7 bases between them. This CDR3 contains 15 residues. In DNA, the CDR3 is TGCGCCAGCAGCTGGGGAAACTCTGGGGCCAACGTCCTGACTTTC. It specifies CASSWGNSGANVLTF.

This clone occurred once. V usage is TRBV7-6 and J usage is TRBJ2-7, with 11 bases identical to TRBD2. V gave up 6 bases and J gave up 0 bases; unmatched junction bases: 4. The CDR3 runs to 15 residues. Germline V gene lookup returns CDR1 SGHVS and CDR2 FNYEAQ. The CDR3 spells CASSSGLAASYEQYF. As DNA, the CDR3 is TGTGCCAGCAGTTCGGGACTAGCGGCCTCCTACGAGCAGTACTTC.

J is TRBJ1-2 and V is TRBV9; D remains unclear. This CDR3 comprises 15 residues. Germline values: CDR1 SGDLS, CDR2 YYNGEE. With 4 bases removed from V and 3 bases from J, the gap between germline ends came to 16 bases. The CDR3 region is CASSPGGGNHYGYTF. In nucleotides, the CDR3 is TGTGCCAGCAGCCCTGGAGGTGGTAATCACTATGGCTACACCTTC. The full variable domain, in which reference TRBV9 and TRBJ1-2 provide the parts outside the CDR3, is DSGVTQTPKHLITATGQRVTLRCSPRSGDLSVYWYQQSLDQGLQFLIQYYNGEERAKGNILERFSAQQFPDLHSELNLSSLELGDSALYFCASSPGGGNHYGYTFGSGTRLTVV.

This sequence joins TRBV2 and TRBJ1-5; D unresolved. CDR1 is SNHLY, CDR2 FYNNEI, per germline. This CDR3 spans 16 amino acids. V lost 4 bases, J lost 7 bases, and 20 bases lay in between. The DNA of the CDR3 is TGTGCCAGCAGTGCCGCGGGCACAGTGAGGAGACAGCCCCAGCATTTT. Its translation: CASSAAGTVRRQPQHF.